These T cell receptor beta chains were read from a single sample in a study of shared clonotypes between healthy human individuals. Data came from immunoSEQ multiplex PCR; TCRdb stores just in-frame clones and leaves some out. The table includes roughly 2,000,000 clones, 93% detected once. The sequenced sample consisted of naive CD8+ T cells from PBMCs. The receptors here all came from a man between 18 and 35 years old in good health. Some clones in this sample may be carry-over from other donors' samples. Both conserved end residues are part of each CDR3. D genes are given only for firm matches. Expanded clones get a size class; other rows say once, few or many, or leave the size out.

D gene: TRBD2
V gene: TRBV7-2
clone size: NA
J gene: TRBJ2-7
CDR3 protein: CASSTRTSYEQYF
CDR3 DNA: TGTGCCAGCAGCACACGGACTAGCTACGAGCAGTACTTC

D gene: TRBD1
V gene: TRBV28
clone size: NA
J gene: TRBJ1-3
CDR3 protein: CASSLFKWDRGGNTIYF
CDR3 DNA: TGTGCCAGCAGTTTGTTCAAGTGGGACAGGGGAGGTAACACCATATATTTT

D gene: NA
V gene: TRBV7-2
clone size: NA
J gene: TRBJ2-7
CDR3 protein: CASSLFLYEQYF
CDR3 DNA: TGTGCCAGCAGCTTGTTCCTGTACGAGCAGTACTTC

D gene: NA
V gene: TRBV4-1
clone size: NA
J gene: TRBJ2-3
CDR3 protein: CASSQGGYSTDTQYF
CDR3 DNA: TGCGCCAGCAGCCAAGGTGGCTATAGCACAGATACGCAGTATTTT

D gene: NA
V gene: TRBV25-1
clone size: NA
J gene: TRBJ2-5
CDR3 protein: CASSEYTVQETQYF
CDR3 DNA: TGTGCCAGCAGTGAATACACAGTTCAAGAGACCCAGTACTTC

D gene: TRBD1
V gene: TRBV7-9
clone size: NA
J gene: TRBJ2-7
CDR3 protein: CASSSGQGFHEQYF
CDR3 DNA: TGTGCCAGCAGCAGTGGACAGGGGTTCCACGAGCAGTACTTC

D gene: NA
V gene: TRBV28
clone size: NA
J gene: TRBJ2-7
CDR3 protein: CASRPDGTGSYEQYF
CDR3 DNA: TGTGCCAGCAGACCGGACGGGACGGGGTCCTACGAGCAGTACTTC

D gene: TRBD1
V gene: TRBV27
clone size: once
J gene: TRBJ2-7
CDR3 protein: CASSLHRPGGLYYEQYF
CDR3 DNA: TGTGCCAGCAGTTTACACCGACCAGGGGGTTTATACTACGAGCAGTACTTC

D gene: NA
V gene: TRBV6-1
clone size: NA
J gene: TRBJ2-1
CDR3 protein: CASSEEKYGTFDEQFF
CDR3 DNA: TGTGCCAGCAGTGAAGAGAAGTACGGGACTTTTGATGAGCAGTTCTTC

D gene: NA
V gene: TRBV27
clone size: NA
J gene: TRBJ2-1
CDR3 protein: CASGHPKADYNEQFF
CDR3 DNA: TGTGCCAGCGGACACCCCAAGGCAGACTACAATGAGCAGTTCTTC

D gene: NA
V gene: TRBV28
clone size: NA
J gene: TRBJ2-7
CDR3 protein: CASSVQGNVYEQYF
CDR3 DNA: TGTGCCAGCAGCGTACAGGGAAACGTGTACGAGCAGTACTTC

D gene: NA
V gene: TRBV29-1
clone size: few
J gene: TRBJ1-1
CDR3 protein: CSGQPSGTEAFF
CDR3 DNA: TGCAGTGGTCAGCCGTCCGGCACTGAAGCTTTCTTT

D gene: TRBD1
V gene: TRBV6-5
clone size: once
J gene: TRBJ1-6
CDR3 protein: CASSWGQFSYNSPLHF
CDR3 DNA: TGTGCCAGCAGTTGGGGACAGTTCTCCTATAATTCACCCCTCCACTTT

D gene: NA
V gene: TRBV11-1
clone size: once
J gene: TRBJ2-7
CDR3 protein: CASSLGGGRRYEQYF
CDR3 DNA: TGTGCCAGCAGCTTAGGGGGAGGCAGGCGGTACGAGCAGTACTTC

D gene: NA
V gene: TRBV4-3
clone size: once
J gene: TRBJ2-4
CDR3 protein: CASSQRGGLAKNIQYF
CDR3 DNA: TGCGCCAGCAGCCAGAGAGGGGGATTAGCCAAAAACATTCAGTACTTC

D gene: NA
V gene: TRBV11-2
clone size: NA
J gene: TRBJ1-3
CDR3 protein: CASSLSDKVGNTIYF
CDR3 DNA: TGTGCCAGCAGCTTATCGGACAAAGTAGGGAACACCATATATTTT

D gene: TRBD1
V gene: TRBV7-3
clone size: once
J gene: TRBJ2-1
CDR3 protein: CASSYRGTGQGANEQFF
CDR3 DNA: TGTGCCAGCAGCTATAGGGGTACGGGACAGGGGGCCAATGAGCAGTTCTTC

D gene: NA
V gene: TRBV29-1
clone size: NA
J gene: TRBJ1-1
CDR3 protein: CSVDVGAGYSGEAFF
CDR3 DNA: TGCAGCGTTGACGTTGGAGCGGGCTATTCGGGTGAAGCTTTCTTT

D gene: NA
V gene: TRBV7-2
clone size: NA
J gene: TRBJ2-7
CDR3 protein: CASSFLGGSYEQYF
CDR3 DNA: TGTGCCAGCAGCTTCCTTGGGGGTTCCTACGAGCAGTACTTC

D gene: NA
V gene: TRBV7-9
clone size: NA
J gene: TRBJ1-2
CDR3 protein: CASSARTLNNYGYTF
CDR3 DNA: TGTGCCAGCAGCGCCCGGACGCTGAATAACTATGGCTACACCTTC

D gene: NA
V gene: TRBV19
clone size: NA
J gene: TRBJ2-7
CDR3 protein: CASSLAGLPSSYEQYF
CDR3 DNA: TGTGCCAGTAGCCTCGCGGGACTCCCGAGCTCCTACGAGCAGTACTTC

D gene: TRBD1
V gene: TRBV28
clone size: NA
J gene: TRBJ2-3
CDR3 protein: CASSLGLGQGADTQYF
CDR3 DNA: TGTGCCAGCAGTTTAGGTTTGGGACAGGGGGCAGATACGCAGTATTTT

D gene: NA
V gene: TRBV27
clone size: NA
J gene: TRBJ1-4
CDR3 protein: CASSLLGSNEKLFF
CDR3 DNA: TGTGCCAGCAGTTTACTAGGGTCTAATGAAAAACTGTTTTTT

D gene: TRBD1
V gene: TRBV5-1
clone size: NA
J gene: TRBJ2-7
CDR3 protein: CASSPTGQELSYEQYF
CDR3 DNA: TGCGCCAGCAGCCCGACCGGACAGGAACTTTCCTACGAGCAGTACTTC

D gene: NA
V gene: TRBV21-1
clone size: once
J gene: TRBJ2-7
CDR3 protein: CASAATRHEQYF
CDR3 DNA: TGTGCCAGCGCCGCGACTAGGCACGAGCAGTACTTC

D gene: NA
V gene: TRBV28
clone size: NA
J gene: TRBJ1-1
CDR3 protein: CASSLGERGNTEAFF
CDR3 DNA: TGTGCCAGCAGTTTAGGGGAGCGGGGGAACACTGAAGCTTTCTTT

D gene: TRBD2
V gene: TRBV19
clone size: NA
J gene: TRBJ2-1
CDR3 protein: CASRPGLAHEQFF
CDR3 DNA: TGTGCCAGTAGGCCGGGACTAGCACATGAGCAGTTCTTC

D gene: NA
V gene: TRBV11-2
clone size: once
J gene: TRBJ2-1
CDR3 protein: CASSSPRGETESSYNEQFF
CDR3 DNA: TGTGCCAGCAGCTCCCCCAGAGGGGAAACCGAAAGCTCCTACAATGAGCAGTTCTTC

D gene: TRBD2
V gene: TRBV7-9
clone size: NA
J gene: TRBJ2-2
CDR3 protein: CASSLGQPGLGSGGELFF
CDR3 DNA: TGTGCCAGCAGCTTAGGCCAACCGGGACTAGGGTCTGGCGGGGAGCTGTTTTTT

D gene: NA
V gene: TRBV28
clone size: NA
J gene: TRBJ2-3
CDR3 protein: CASSLPGFSGRMDTQYF
CDR3 DNA: TGTGCCAGCAGTTTACCCGGTTTTAGCGGTCGCATGGATACGCAGTATTTT

D gene: TRBD2
V gene: TRBV7-8
clone size: NA
J gene: TRBJ2-5
CDR3 protein: CASSLALAGGQVKTQYF
CDR3 DNA: TGTGCCAGCAGCTTAGCCCTAGCGGGAGGGCAGGTGAAGACCCAGTACTTC

D gene: NA
V gene: TRBV9
clone size: few
J gene: TRBJ1-1
CDR3 protein: CASSLRGRVLDVAFF
CDR3 DNA: TGTGCCAGCAGCCTAAGAGGCAGGGTGCTTGATGTAGCTTTCTTT

D gene: NA
V gene: TRBV6-1
clone size: NA
J gene: TRBJ2-7
CDR3 protein: CASSESDRYHYEQYF
CDR3 DNA: TGTGCCAGCAGTGAATCTGACCGATACCACTACGAGCAGTACTTC

D gene: NA
V gene: TRBV4-1
clone size: NA
J gene: TRBJ1-2
CDR3 protein: CASSQDRRGAGSGYTF
CDR3 DNA: TGCGCCAGCAGCCAAGATCGTCGTGGCGCAGGTAGTGGCTACACCTTC

D gene: NA
V gene: TRBV27
clone size: NA
J gene: TRBJ2-7
CDR3 protein: CASSFAPGSASYEQYF
CDR3 DNA: TGTGCCAGCAGTTTTGCCCCTGGGTCCGCCTCCTACGAGCAGTACTTC

D gene: NA
V gene: TRBV27
clone size: NA
J gene: TRBJ1-5
CDR3 protein: CASTPSGSNQPQHF
CDR3 DNA: TGTGCCAGCACTCCCTCGGGGAGCAATCAGCCCCAGCATTTT